These 17 T cell receptor beta chains originate from one sample sequenced in a study of blood T cell repertoires in COVID-19. The data were produced by immunoSEQ multiplex PCR, yet TCRdb's version contains in-frame clones alone and is incomplete. Among roughly 200,000 clones listed, roughly 85% were seen once. Sequenced input: PBMCs or T cells enriched from blood (not recorded which). The origin of the receptors is a woman aged 50 to 60 who had been exposed to COVID-19.

The chain joins TRBV5-1 to TRBJ1-2, with 7 nucleotides matching TRBD1. CDR3 length equals 14 residues. Germline V gives CDR1 SGHRS, CDR2 YFSETQ. Trimming took 4 bases from V and 3 from J; bases not matched to a gene: 6. CDR3 DNA sequence: TGCGCCAGCAGCCTACTCGACAGGGACTATGGCTACACCTTC. The encoded protein is CASSLLDRDYGYTF. Complete variable domain (other parts from reference TRBV5-1 and TRBJ1-2): KAGVTQTPRYLIKTRGQQVTLSCSPISGHRSVSWYQQTPGQGLQFLFEYFSETQRNKGNFPGRFSGRQFSNSRSEMNVSTLELGDSALYLCASSLLDRDYGYTFGSGTRLTVV.

Written as DNA, the CDR3 is TGTGCCAGCAGCCAAGCAACTAGCGGGGGGCCTTGCACAGATACGCAGTATTTT. It encodes CASSQATSGGPCTDTQYF. This sequence joins TRBV7-2 and TRBJ2-3; 12 bases align to TRBD2. Germline CDR1 and CDR2: SGHTA and FQGNSA. The J segment lost 1 base and the V segment lost 5 bases, leaving 10 bases of the junction unmatched. The CDR3 is 18 residues long.

This clone was seen a single time. The chain joins TRBV2 to TRBJ1-4; TRBD1 matches at 7 bases. The CDR3 extends over 14 amino acids. Per germline, CDR1 SNHLY and CDR2 FYNNEI. V shed 5 bases and J 7 bases; nucleotides not matched to a gene: 7. The CDR3 DNA sequence: TGTGCCAGCAGTTTTACAGGGGTTAGTGAAAAACTGTTTTTT. It specifies CASSFTGVSEKLFF.

Only a few counts were recorded for this clone. This chain joins TRBV15 and TRBJ2-3; D not resolved. The germline V gene has CDR1 LNHNV and CDR2 YYDKDF (reference sequence). The CDR3 totals 14 residues. The V gene lost 5 bases and the J gene lost 1 base, with 10 bases spanning the gap. CDR3 bases: TGTGCCACCAGCCGCTGGCCCGGCACAGATACGCAGTATTTT. Protein sequence: CATSRWPGTDTQYF.

The V gene is TRBV29-1, the J gene TRBJ1-1; 7 nucleotides match TRBD1. CDR3 length: 14 residues. CDR1 and CDR2 from the germline V gene are SQVTM and ANQGSEA. V shed 4 bases and J 4 bases; nucleotides not matched to a gene: 9. CDR3 sequence: CSVGPGQPGTEAFF. CDR3 coding DNA: TGCAGCGTTGGCCCGGGACAGCCGGGCACTGAAGCTTTCTTT.

The chain carries TRBV5-1 and TRBJ2-3; 10 nucleotides agree with TRBD2. J lost 2 bases, V lost 4 bases, and 4 bases had no gene match. CDR3 size: 15 residues. Germline CDR1 is SGHRS and CDR2 is YFSETQ. This CDR3 is CASSLAGVHTDTQYF. The CDR3 region has the DNA TGCGCCAGCAGCCTAGCGGGGGTGCACACAGATACGCAGTATTTT.

The chain joins TRBV9 to TRBJ2-1; weak D call: TRBD2 (6 bases). Germline values: CDR1 SGDLS, CDR2 YYNGEE. With 4 bases removed from V and 0 bases from J, the gap between germline ends came to 17 bases. CDR3 size: 17 residues. CDR3 DNA: TGTGCCAGCAGCCGGAATCCTATCGGGAGCTCCTACAATGAGCAGTTCTTC. It codes for CASSRNPIGSSYNEQFF.

This chain uses TRBV7-2 with TRBJ1-3; D is ambiguous. Trimming pared 7 bases from V and 0 bases from J, leaving 7 bases between. The CDR3 consists of 13 residues. The germline V gene has CDR1 SGHTA and CDR2 FQGNSA. CDR3 nucleotides: TGTGCCAGCACCCAGTCCTCTGGAAACACCATATATTTT. It codes for CASTQSSGNTIYF.

Here the CDR3 DNA reads TGTGCCAGTAGTCCGACAGGGATGGATGAGCAGTTCTTC. Its translation is CASSPTGMDEQFF. The chain uses TRBV6-5 and TRBJ2-1, with 7 bases aligning to TRBD1. The ends lost 9 bases at V and 8 bases at J; junction bases unmatched: 10. CDR1 MNHEY and CDR2 SVGAGI come from the germline V gene. This CDR3 is 13 amino acids long.

V is TRBV30 and J is TRBJ1-4, with 8 positions matching TRBD1. Germline values: CDR1 GTSNPN, CDR2 SVGIG (reference sequence). V was pared by 1 base and J by 4 bases, with 5 bases of the junction left unmatched. This CDR3 region has 15 residues. The CDR3 loop reads CAWSDRGTFNEKLFF. Here the CDR3 DNA reads TGTGCCTGGAGTGACAGGGGGACCTTTAATGAAAAACTGTTTTTT.

This clone was counted between two and nine times. The chain combines TRBV9 with TRBJ2-5, with a tentative D call TRBD2 (5 bases). Germline lookup yields CDR1 SGDLS and CDR2 YYNGEE. V dropped 7 bases and J dropped 2 bases, with 15 bases sitting between them. This CDR3 spans 14 amino acids. The CDR3 here is CASSRGSPQETQYF. CDR3 coding DNA: TGTGCCAGCTCACGGGGTAGTCCACAAGAGACCCAGTACTTC.

The CDR3 DNA reads as TGCGCCAGCAGCTTGGCGGGACAGGTTCTAAGCGGGGAGCTGTTTTTT. Translating it yields CASSLAGQVLSGELFF. This chain links TRBV5-1 with TRBJ2-2, with TRBD1 identical over 8 bases. V was clipped by 0 bases and J by 7 bases; unmatched bases: 8. The CDR3 runs to 16 residues. Germline lookup yields CDR1 SGHRS and CDR2 YFSETQ.

The V call is TRBV5-1, the J call TRBJ2-3, with 8 positions matching TRBD2. The CDR3 loop spans 16 amino acids. Germline lookup yields CDR1 SGHRS and CDR2 YFSETQ. The trim removed 3 bases at V and 1 base at J, leaving 7 bases unmatched. The CDR3 is CASSWPRAGGTDTQYF. DNA for the CDR3: TGCGCCAGCAGCTGGCCGAGAGCGGGGGGCACAGATACGCAGTATTTT.

This clone was picked up a small number of times. V is TRBV4-1 and J is TRBJ2-1; 8 bases match TRBD1. CDR1 is MGHRA and CDR2 is YSYEKL in the germline V gene. V trimming: 3 bases; J trimming: 2 bases; junction bases outside the gene matches: 3. The CDR3 is 15 amino acids. The CDR3 sequence is CASSQDRVAYNEQFF. DNA for the CDR3: TGCGCCAGCAGCCAGGACAGGGTAGCCTACAATGAGCAGTTCTTC.

This chain joins TRBV3-1 (or the pseudogene TRBV3-2) and TRBJ1-1; maybe TRBD1 (5 bases). Germline CDR1 reads LGHDT; CDR2 reads YNNKEL (reference sequence). The CDR3 runs 13 residues. The V end was cut by 7 bases, the J end by 1 base, with 10 bases between. The CDR3 loop reads CASTPGGNTEAFF. The CDR3 DNA reads as TGTGCCAGCACCCCGGGGGGGAACACTGAAGCTTTCTTT.

The CDR3 coding sequence is TGTGCCAGTAGTATAGCCAGGGGGTTAGTGACCGGGGAGCTGTTTTTT. Protein: CASSIARGLVTGELFF. This sequence joins TRBV19 and TRBJ2-2, with TRBD1 identical over 7 bases. V shed 1 base, J shed 5 bases, and the junction held 7 bases outside the gene matches. The V gene's germline CDR1 is LNHDA and CDR2 SQIVND (reference sequence). The CDR3 loop spans 16 amino acids.

The sample holds one count of this clone. The chain employs TRBV6-5 and TRBJ1-2, with TRBD1 as a possible D gene (5 bases). The germline V gene has CDR1 MNHEY and CDR2 SVGAGI. Trimming took 4 bases from V and 5 from J, leaving 14 bases between them. The CDR3 has 14 amino acids. The CDR3 here is CASSSLQGWYGYTF. The DNA of the CDR3 is TGTGCCAGCAGTTCTCTCCAGGGATGGTATGGCTACACCTTC.